These 18 T cell receptor beta chains were all obtained from the same sample, sequenced in a study of blood T cell repertoires in COVID-19. Method: immunoSEQ multiplex PCR; TCRdb's copy keeps in-frame clones and lacks some. The table lists 120,000 or so clones, 81% of them singletons, with about 15% in the top ten. The sequencing sample was made of peripheral blood. These receptor sequences come from a young man with COVID-19, enrolled during active disease.

The chain combines TRBV18 with TRBJ2-2, with 11 bases lining up with TRBD2. V trimming: 5 bases; J trimming: 2 bases; junction bases outside the gene matches: 4. CDR3 size: 16 residues. Germline loops: CDR1 KGHSH, CDR2 LQKENI. CDR3 bases: TGTGCCAGCTCATCTAGCGGGGGGTTCAACACCGGGGAGCTGTTTTTT. This encodes CASSSSGGFNTGELFF.

This rearrangement joins TRBV30 to TRBJ1-1; 7 positions agree with TRBD1. The CDR3 has 13 amino acids. With 3 bases clipped from V and 4 bases from J, the junction kept 5 bases outside the gene matches. Germline V lookup: CDR1 GTSNPN, CDR2 SVGIG (reference sequence). In DNA form, the CDR3 reads TGTGCCTGGAGCGAGGGGGCGAGCACTGAAGCTTTCTTT. It specifies CAWSEGASTEAFF.

The chain employs TRBV5-6 and TRBJ2-3; possibly TRBD1 for D (7 bases). The germline V and J ends were trimmed by 5 bases and 9 bases, with 16 bases remaining between them. The germline gives CDR1 SGHDT, CDR2 YYEEEE. The CDR3 runs to 13 residues. The CDR3 sequence is CASSLQGRWTQYF. The CDR3 DNA sequence: TGTGCCAGCAGTCTACAGGGGAGGTGGACGCAGTATTTT.

This clone has a handful of counts. The V call is TRBV29-1, the J call TRBJ2-1; TRBD2 aligns across 15 bases. CDR1 and CDR2 from the germline V gene are SQVTM and ANQGSEA. CDR3 length equals 13 residues. V trimming: 4 bases; J trimming: 9 bases; junction bases outside the gene matches: 1. The CDR3 sequence: CSVGTSGGGEQFF. The CDR3, as DNA: TGCAGCGTTGGGACTAGCGGGGGGGGTGAGCAGTTCTTC.

With regard to this clone: Other DNA sequences from this sample encode an identical CDR3 as well. V is TRBV18 and J is TRBJ2-7; TRBD1 aligns across 8 bases. The V and J ends lost 1 base and 2 bases, in that order; junction bases with no gene match: 4. CDR1 is KGHSH, CDR2 LQKENI, per germline. This CDR3 spans 15 amino acids. CDR3 in DNA: TGTGCCAGCTCACCACGGGCAGGGGGCCCCTACGAGCAGTACTTC. This sequence encodes CASSPRAGGPYEQYF.

This clone has more than one count but fewer than ten. The V and J genes are TRBV4-2 and TRBJ1-5, with D unclear. This CDR3 spans 13 amino acids. Germline loops: CDR1 LGHNA, CDR2 YNFKEQ. The V end lost 0 bases, the J end lost 6 bases, and 6 bases lay between the germline ends. DNA for the CDR3: TGTGCCAGCAGCCAAGATCCGAGTCAGCCCCAGCATTTT. Translating gives CASSQDPSQPQHF.

This chain joins TRBV19 and TRBJ2-1; perhaps TRBD1 as D (6 bases). The CDR3 covers 16 residues. The ends were cut back, 0 bases at V and 6 bases at J, with 15 bases in the middle. Germline CDR1 reads LNHDA; CDR2 reads SQIVND (reference sequence). CDR3 DNA: TGTGCCAGTAGTATAGACCTGAACAGGGAATTCAATGAGCAGTTCTTC. The encoded protein is CASSIDLNREFNEQFF.

The count of this clone is one. The germline gene is not matched at one end of the junction; a read error may be the cause. The chain combines TRBV7-7 with TRBJ2-2; the match to TRBD2 covers 8 bases. Germline assignment: CDR1 SSHAT and CDR2 FNYEAQ (reference sequence). This CDR3 spans 15 amino acids. The CDR3 here is CASSLGTSGHGELFF. CDR3 coding DNA: TGTGCTAGCAGCTTGGGTACTAGCGGTCACGGGGAGCTGTTTTTT.

The chain combines TRBV4-2 with TRBJ1-2; D perhaps matches TRBD1 (5 bases). CDR1 is LGHNA and CDR2 is YNFKEQ in the germline V gene. Trimming stripped 5 bases from V and 0 bases from J, with 22 bases between. The CDR3 runs 18 residues. The CDR3: CASSSETGGSHSNYGYTF. DNA for the CDR3: TGTGCCAGCAGCTCCGAGACGGGGGGATCTCATTCTAACTATGGCTACACCTTC.

The V and J genes are TRBV18 and TRBJ2-3; TRBD1 matches at 9 bases. Germline V gene sequence: CDR1 KGHSH, CDR2 LQKENI. J lost 5 bases, V lost 5 bases, and 8 bases had no gene match. This CDR3 has 15 residues. In nucleotides, the CDR3 is TGTGCCAGCTCATCCGGGACAGGGATTGTAGATACGCAGTATTTT. Translation gives CASSSGTGIVDTQYF.

The rearrangement joins TRBV7-2 to TRBJ2-7; D call uncertain. The CDR3 has 14 amino acids. V shed 2 bases and J shed 0 bases, with 8 bases lying between them. Germline CDR1 and CDR2: SGHTA and FQGNSA. CDR3 residues: CASSLLASSYEQYF. The CDR3, as DNA: TGTGCCAGCAGCTTATTGGCTAGCTCCTACGAGCAGTACTTC.

The J gene is TRBJ2-3, the V gene TRBV9; 7 bases align to TRBD1. Germline CDR1 reads SGDLS; CDR2 reads YYNGEE. J lost 2 bases, V lost 4 bases, and 7 bases had no gene match. The CDR3 totals 15 residues. The CDR3 sequence: CASSPRQGFTDTQYF. In DNA, the CDR3 is TGTGCCAGCAGCCCCCGACAGGGTTTCACAGATACGCAGTATTTT.

The chain recombines TRBV9 with TRBJ1-6; no clear D gene. In germline, CDR1 is SGDLS, CDR2 YYNGEE. This CDR3 is built from 14 residues. Trimming shortened V by 2 bases and J by 14 bases, and 17 bases separated the two germline ends. Here the CDR3 DNA reads TGTGCCAGCAGCGTGGCTTTAAACACCGGGGCCCTCCACTTT. Amino acid sequence: CASSVALNTGALHF. The full variable domain, with the rest looked up from reference TRBV9 and TRBJ1-6, is DSGVTQTPKHLITATGQRVTLRCSPRSGDLSVYWYQQSLDQGLQFLIQYYNGEERAKGNILERFSAQQFPDLHSELNLSSLELGDSALYFCASSVALNTGALHFGNGTRLTVT.

The rearrangement links TRBV30 to TRBJ1-6, with TRBD1 identical over 7 bases. CDR3 size: 15 residues. Trimming cost V 2 bases and J 6 bases; bases outside gene matches: 7. From germline, CDR1 is GTSNPN and CDR2 SVGIG (reference sequence). CDR3 amino acids: CAWSSGGYSNSPLHF. CDR3 nucleotide sequence: TGTGCCTGGAGTTCAGGGGGATACAGTAATTCACCCCTCCACTTT.

This chain links TRBV7-9 with TRBJ1-5, with D perhaps matching TRBD1 (5 bases). This CDR3 contains 14 residues. V lost 6 bases, J lost 5 bases, and 14 bases lay in between. Germline CDR1 SEHNR, CDR2 FQNEAQ (reference sequence). The CDR3 region is CASRARGAHQPQHF. As DNA, the CDR3 is TGTGCCAGCAGAGCGCGCGGGGCCCATCAGCCCCAGCATTTT.

V and J are TRBV19 and TRBJ2-3, with 8 bases lining up with TRBD2. Trimming cost V 5 bases and J 4 bases; bases outside gene matches: 23. The CDR3 loop spans 20 amino acids. Per the germline V gene, CDR1 is LNHDA and CDR2 is SQIVND (reference sequence). CDR3 DNA sequence: TGTGCCAGTAGTCCCAGACAATACCAACAGCGGGAGCGGAGGGCAGATACGCAGTATTTT. This gives the protein CASSPRQYQQRERRADTQYF.

The CDR3 nucleotides read TGTGCCAGCAGCCAAGATATCACGAGTTCAAGCTACGAGCAGTACTTC. This encodes CASSQDITSSSYEQYF. The V call is TRBV3-1 (or the pseudogene TRBV3-2), the J call TRBJ2-7; D unclear. Per the germline V gene, CDR1 is LGHDT and CDR2 is YNNKEL (reference sequence). The ends were cut back, 0 bases at V and 3 bases at J, with 15 bases in the middle. The length of the CDR3 is 16 residues.

The chain recombines TRBV18 with TRBJ1-5; 8 bases align to TRBD1. The CDR3 runs to 14 residues. The germline V gene encodes CDR1 KGHSH and CDR2 LQKENI. Unmatched junction bases numbered 4, after V lost 4 bases and J lost 5 bases. This CDR3 is CASSLTGGDQPQHF. The DNA for the CDR3 is TGTGCCAGCTCACTTACAGGGGGGGATCAGCCCCAGCATTTT.